The subject of this entry is one T cell receptor (beta chain). Its matching antigen is unknown. The data originate from a study of OX40 agonist ivuxolimab in advanced cancers. Study details: Six ivuxolimab dose levels, 0.01 to 10 mg/kg, were given intravenously every 2 weeks.

Study outcomes and limitations: Antigen specificity was not determined for the expanded peripheral T cells.

In germline, CDR1 is LNHDA, CDR2 SQIVND (reference sequence). CDR3 length: 16 amino acids. V lost 5 bases and J lost 0, with 14 bases in between. Profiled with immunoSEQ multiplex PCR; TCRdb holds only in-frame clones, not every one. The sample shows some 80,000 clones, over 75% of them seen only once. The receptor was derived from an adult with an advanced solid tumor such as melanoma, head and neck, liver or kidney cancer. The chain links TRBV19 to TRBJ2-4; the D call may be TRBD1 or TRBD2 (5 bases each). This material consisted of CD4+ or CD8+ T cells sorted from blood, taken in a trial of the OX40 agonist ivuxolimab. As DNA, the CDR3 is TGTGCCAGTAGTCCTGACCGGGACCTAGCCAAAAACATTCAGTACTTC. Translation gives CASSPDRDLAKNIQYF.